The following is a T cell receptor beta chain sequence with its context. Its target is not known. These data originate in a study of OX40 agonist ivuxolimab in advanced cancers. Across the study: The dose-escalation cohort had hepatocellular carcinoma, melanoma, renal cell or head and neck cancer.

General study findings and limits: CD4+ and CD8+ blood T cells expanded clonally by week 6 at 0.1 to 3.0 mg/kg.

TCRdb's copy holds only in-frame clones and misses some; the assay was immunoSEQ multiplex PCR. The sample comprises about 8,300 clones, about 67% of which are singletons, and 48% rests with the top ten. The CDR3 totals 16 residues. Per the germline V gene, CDR1 is LGHNA and CDR2 is YSLEER. V shed 0 bases and J shed 3 bases, with 12 bases lying between them. This receptor was identified in an adult with an advanced solid tumor such as melanoma, head and neck, liver or kidney cancer. The chain links TRBV4-3 to TRBJ2-1, with D perhaps matching TRBD2 (7 bases). The sample consisted of CD4+ or CD8+ T cells sorted from blood, taken in a trial of the OX40 agonist ivuxolimab. In DNA form, the CDR3 reads TGCGCCAGCAGCCAAGATCGGGGGGCGTTCTACAATGAGCAGTTCTTC. It is translated as CASSQDRGAFYNEQFF.